A single sample is the source of the 9 T cell receptor beta chains below, sequenced in a study of molecular identifiers for immune sequencing clone quantification (dated by TCRdb to between 2017 and 2018). The protocol used for the library was PCR. TCRdb records Illumina HiSeq 4000 as the sequencer. TCRdb itself trimmed the public reads at Q25 with fastp, ran MiXCR and retained productive beta chains. CDR3 protein duplicates are merged, each entry listing the most common genes and DNA. This sample holds 300,000 to 350,000 distinct CDR3 sequences; around a fifth were observed only once. The ten largest clones capture more than 0.8% of the sample. Sequencing input: naive CD8+ T cells from blood, with Jurkat cell RNA spiked in. The cell subset or site tag for this specimen amounts to: FACS-sorted CD8+CD4-CCR7+CD45RA+ naive T cells. These TCRs come from a human donor in good health. Some libraries in this study had Jurkat cell RNA spiked in.

Ten or more counts support this clonotype. This sequence joins TRBV6-5 and TRBJ2-7; D may correspond to TRBD1 or TRBD2 (6 bases each). The V end was cut by 4 bases, the J end by 10 bases, with 14 bases between. Per germline, CDR1 MNHEY and CDR2 SVGAGI. The CDR3 runs to 12 residues. CDR3 region: CASSSRIGGQYF. The CDR3 DNA reads as TGTGCCAGCAGTTCGCGTATCGGGGGCCAGTACTTC.

As concerns this clonotype: One base separates it from a far larger clone, so it is likely a read error. The gene calls are TRBV12-3 or TRBV12-4 and TRBJ1-5, with D possibly being TRBD1 (5 bases). The CDR3 covers 14 residues. As DNA, the CDR3 is TGTGCCAGCAGTTTGGCAGGGTCCAATCAGCTCCAGCATTTT. Residues: CASSLAGSNQLQHF.

This clonotype is a singleton in its sample. Possible read error: a much larger clone is one base away. The rearrangement links TRBV7-9 to TRBJ2-1; 9 positions agree with TRBD2. Trimming cost V 4 bases and J 6 bases; bases outside gene matches: 10. This CDR3 contains 16 residues. CDR1 and CDR2 from the germline V gene are SEHNR and FQNEAQ (reference sequence). CDR3: CASSSMGGRGCNEQFF. CDR3 nucleotide sequence: TGTGCCAGCAGCTCTATGGGCGGGAGGGGGTGCAATGAGCAGTTCTTC. Full variable domain (missing parts from reference TRBV7-9 and TRBJ2-1): DTGVSQNPRHKITKRGQNVTFRCDPISEHNRLYWYRQTLGQGPEFLTYFQNEAQLEKSRLLSDRFSAERPKGSFSTLEIQRTEQGDSAMYLCASSSMGGRGCNEQFFGPGTRLTVL.

This clonotype was recorded at least ten times. This rearrangement joins TRBV11-2 to TRBJ2-3, with 7 bases fitting TRBD2. Germline values: CDR1 SGHAT, CDR2 FQNNGV. The ends lost 5 bases at V and 4 bases at J; junction bases unmatched: 9. The CDR3 is made up of 15 amino acids. The CDR3 reads CASSPGGGGADTQYF. CDR3 bases: TGTGCCAGCAGCCCCGGGGGTGGGGGGGCAGATACGCAGTATTTT.

This clonotype was observed at least ten times. The chain joins TRBV28 to TRBJ1-5; no clear D gene. The V gene's germline CDR1 is MDHEN and CDR2 SYDVKM. The CDR3 totals 14 residues. V was cut by 5 bases and J by 4 bases, with 12 bases left in between. The CDR3 sequence: CASSPRYFNQPQHF. The CDR3 nucleotides are TGTGCCAGCAGTCCACGATACTTTAATCAGCCCCAGCATTTT.

This clonotype appeared many times. The chain employs TRBV20-1 and TRBJ2-7, with 11 bases lining up with TRBD1. Looked up from germline, CDR1 is DFQATT and CDR2 is SNEGSKA (reference sequence). There are 14 residues in the CDR3. Germline trimming cut 6 bases from V and 3 bases from J; bases unmatched to any gene: 7. Here the CDR3 reads CSAEDRGPLYEQYF. In nucleotides, the CDR3 is TGCAGTGCCGAGGACAGGGGGCCACTCTACGAGCAGTACTTC.

The V and J genes are TRBV5-4 and TRBJ1-1; tentative D call: TRBD1 (5 bases). The CDR3 sequence is 20 residues long. CDR1 and CDR2 (germline): SGHNT, YYREEE (reference sequence). V shed 0 bases and J shed 0 bases, with 24 bases lying between them. CDR3 sequence: CASSLGPGGVSGRLNTEAFF. The CDR3 DNA follows: TGTGCCAGCAGCTTGGGTCCAGGTGGGGTATCAGGGAGGTTGAACACTGAAGCTTTCTTT.

This clonotype occurred many times. DNA of the CDR3: TGTGCCAGCAGCGTAGTGACCAGCGGGGGAGTCACAGATACGCAGTATTTT. This encodes CASSVVTSGGVTDTQYF. The chain joins TRBV9 to TRBJ2-3, with 8 bases lining up with TRBD2. V shed 0 bases and J 2 bases; nucleotides not matched to a gene: 8. Per the germline V gene, CDR1 is SGDLS and CDR2 is YYNGEE. The CDR3 loop spans 17 amino acids.

A word on this clonotype: Possible read error: a much larger clone is one base away. This likely comes from a read error, as the CDR3 has no conserved phenylalanine or tryptophan at its end. The chain employs TRBV5-6 and TRBJ2-7, with TRBD1 matching 10 bases. The length of the CDR3 is 16 residues. Germline assignment: CDR1 SGHDT and CDR2 YYEEEE. The V segment lost 4 bases and the J segment 5 bases; nucleotides outside the gene matches: 12. The CDR3 loop is CASSPFPGQGSHEQYL. In DNA, the CDR3 is TGTGCCAGCAGCCCGTTCCCGGGACAGGGGAGTCACGAGCAGTACCTC.